This T cell receptor beta chain was retrieved from a study of CD4+ T cells in melanoma. Trimming cost V 3 bases and J 5 bases; bases outside gene matches: 6. Germline CDR1 is WNHNN and CDR2 is SYGVQD (reference sequence). There are 16 residues in the CDR3. On this clone itself: Its matching antigen is unknown.

TCRdb's copy holds only in-frame clones and misses some; the assay was immunoSEQ multiplex PCR. Counted here are 110,000 to 150,000 clones, 80% to 95% occurring once; the ten biggest clones make up 1.5%. Findings of the study overall: CD8+ T cell, macrophage and B cell function reportedly correlated with neoantigen-specific CD4+ T cells. Reportedly, melanoma neoantigen-specific CD4+ T cells showed varied differentiation states.

This TCR derives from a human donor with melanoma. J is TRBJ2-1 and V is TRBV10-1, with 11 bases matching TRBD2. Here the CDR3 DNA reads TGCGCCAGCAGTGACCTAGCGGGGGGTCCTAACAATGAGCAGTTCTTC. This gives the protein CASSDLAGGPNNEQFF.